Below, one T cell receptor beta chain is given with its context. Authors' methods: From reference gene primer amplification, estimates of nucleated cell counts were derived. TCRdb's copy holds only in-frame clones and misses some; the assay was immunoSEQ multiplex PCR. From that table come the V and J calls and clone size; the DNA was used to work out D and trimming. The repertoire holds 100,000 to 120,000 clones, 88% seen once, with over 3% in the top ten. This sample is drawn from a study of blood T cell repertoires in COVID-19. Study-wide context: The United States, Italy and Spain were the sources of the acute and convalescent COVID-19 samples. The cDNA or gDNA used as material had been derived from T cells, B-cell-depleted T cells, or PBMCs.

Sequencing was performed on peripheral blood. The TCR was taken from a woman aged 45 to 65 with acute or convalescent COVID-19.

The CDR3 DNA reads as TGTGCCAGCAGCGCCGGGACAGCCCACACCGGGGAGCTGTTTTTT. Its translation is CASSAGTAHTGELFF. The chain joins TRBV9 to TRBJ2-2; 7 nucleotides line up with TRBD1. The CDR3 covers 15 residues. The germline gives CDR1 SGDLS, CDR2 YYNGEE. Trimming removed 3 bases from V and 3 bases from J; junction bases left unmatched: 5.